These 32 T cell receptor beta chains came from one sample sequenced in a study of blood T cell repertoires in COVID-19. Method: immunoSEQ multiplex PCR; TCRdb's copy keeps in-frame clones and lacks some. The table shows about 190,000 clones, with around 82% occurring only once. The sequencing input was PBMCs or T cells enriched from blood (not recorded which). The receptors shown here come from a woman aged 45-60 years with acute COVID-19.

The chain carries TRBV2 and TRBJ1-6, with 8 bases that match TRBD1. The germline gives CDR1 SNHLY, CDR2 FYNNEI. The CDR3 is 14 residues long. The junction had 6 bases not matched to a gene; V was cut back by 6 bases and J by 8 bases. CDR3 nucleotides: TGTGCCAGCAGAGCACAGGGGGTATATTCACCCCTCCACTTT. Its translation: CASRAQGVYSPLHF.

The chain links TRBV12-3 or TRBV12-4 to TRBJ2-3; a weak D match, TRBD2 (5 bases). V lost 7 bases, J lost 3 bases, and 8 bases lay in between. This CDR3 is built from 12 residues. The CDR3 nucleotides read TGTGCCAGCACCGGAGGAACAGATACGCAGTATTTT. This gives the protein CASTGGTDTQYF.

This clone was detected once. This chain links TRBV11-2 with TRBJ1-1; 9 bases line up with TRBD1. CDR1 is SGHAT, CDR2 FQNNGV, per germline. The CDR3 runs to 16 residues. The V segment lost 5 bases and the J segment 5 bases; nucleotides outside the gene matches: 12. The CDR3 protein is CASSAPADRGGTEAFF. CDR3 DNA sequence: TGTGCCAGCAGCGCCCCCGCCGACAGGGGGGGAACTGAAGCTTTCTTT.

The chain carries TRBV28 and TRBJ1-3, with 7 bases fitting TRBD1. Losses at the gene ends were 8 bases for V and 1 base for J; bases not matched to a gene: 5. Per the germline V gene, CDR1 is MDHEN and CDR2 is SYDVKM. The CDR3 extends over 14 amino acids. CDR3 DNA: TGTGCCAGCTACGAACAGGGGTCTGGAAACACCATATATTTT. Amino acid sequence: CASYEQGSGNTIYF.

CDR3 in DNA: TGTGCCAGCAGCCAGGGACAGGGCGGCAATCAGCCCCAGCATTTT. Translation: CASSQGQGGNQPQHF. The chain recombines TRBV4-2 with TRBJ1-5; 9 nucleotides align to TRBD1. This CDR3 contains 15 residues. J was trimmed by 2 bases and V by 3 bases; bases with no gene match: 2. Germline V gene sequence: CDR1 LGHNA, CDR2 YNFKEQ.

This rearrangement joins TRBV18 to TRBJ2-5; the D gene is possibly TRBD1 (5 bases). The CDR3 contains 14 residues. The germline V gene encodes CDR1 KGHSH and CDR2 LQKENI. V was shortened by 3 bases and J by 5 bases, with 13 bases between the two germline ends. The CDR3 is CASSPLRGEETQYF. The CDR3, as DNA: TGTGCCAGCTCACCCCTTAGGGGTGAGGAGACCCAGTACTTC.

The rearrangement links TRBV7-9 to TRBJ2-7; D may match TRBD1 or TRBD2 (6 bases each). From germline, CDR1 is SEHNR and CDR2 FQNEAQ (reference sequence). Trimming shortened V by 5 bases and J by 7 bases, and 18 bases separated the two germline ends. This CDR3 contains 14 residues. The CDR3 nucleotides are TGTGCCAGCAGCCTAGGGGGGCCCGCAGGGGAGCAGTACGTC. Its translation is CASSLGGPAGEQYV.

This clone was counted a few times. The rearrangement uses TRBV13 and TRBJ1-4; the D gene is possibly TRBD1 (5 bases). The germline gives CDR1 PRHDT, CDR2 FYEKMQ (reference sequence). The CDR3 contains 13 residues. V lost 5 bases and J lost 7, with 11 bases in between. The CDR3 region has the DNA TGTGCCAGCAGCCAGCAGGGTTCTGAAAAACTGTTTTTT. This codes for CASSQQGSEKLFF.

This rearrangement joins TRBV27 to TRBJ2-5; D is unresolved. Trimming pared 4 bases from V and 0 bases from J, leaving 6 bases between. The CDR3 consists of 13 residues. Per the germline V gene, CDR1 is MNHEY and CDR2 is SMNVEV (reference sequence). The CDR3 sequence: CASSSYHQETQYF. CDR3 DNA sequence: TGTGCCAGCAGTTCCTATCACCAAGAGACCCAGTACTTC.

To note about this clone: Additional DNA sequences in this sample encode the identical CDR3. This rearrangement joins TRBV5-1 to TRBJ2-3; 9 bases agree with TRBD1. This CDR3 region has 14 residues. Germline CDR1 is SGHRS and CDR2 is YFSETQ. Germline trimming cut 7 bases from V and 4 bases from J; bases unmatched to any gene: 7. The CDR3 DNA is TGCGCCAGCTCCCCTGGACAGGGGTCAGATACGCAGTATTTT. Its protein is CASSPGQGSDTQYF.

V usage is TRBV28 and J usage is TRBJ1-1, with D perhaps matching TRBD1 (5 bases). V was pared by 6 bases and J by 1 base, with 12 bases between. This CDR3 has 14 residues. CDR1 and CDR2 from the germline V gene are MDHEN and SYDVKM. The CDR3 DNA reads as TGTGCCAGCAGAACGGGACTCCCGAACACTGAAGCTTTCTTT. Residues: CASRTGLPNTEAFF.

The gene calls are TRBV7-9 and TRBJ1-1; no definite D call. The CDR3 totals 13 residues. The ends were cut back, 5 bases at V and 1 base at J, with 8 bases in the middle. Germline CDR1 is SEHNR and CDR2 is FQNEAQ (reference sequence). DNA of the CDR3: TGTGCCAGCAGCCTCGGGGAGAACACTGAAGCTTTCTTT. It codes for CASSLGENTEAFF.

The chain carries TRBV11-2 and TRBJ1-2, with D possibly TRBD1 on 6 matching bases. The length of the CDR3 is 12 residues. The germline V gene encodes CDR1 SGHAT and CDR2 FQNNGV. V lost 5 bases, J lost 6 bases, and 10 bases lay in between. This chain's CDR3 is CASSANRDGYTF. As DNA, the CDR3 is TGTGCCAGCAGCGCAAACAGGGATGGCTACACCTTC.

The chain combines TRBV3-1 (or the pseudogene TRBV3-2) with TRBJ1-1, with D perhaps matching TRBD1 (6 bases). CDR3 length: 13 residues. V lost 0 bases, J lost 6 bases, and 8 bases lay in between. From germline, CDR1 is LGHDT and CDR2 YNNKEL (reference sequence). CDR3 residues: CASSQEGAAEAFF. DNA of the CDR3: TGTGCCAGCAGCCAAGAGGGGGCAGCTGAAGCTTTCTTT.

V is TRBV5-4 and J is TRBJ2-3; TRBD2 matches at 12 bases. V lost 7 bases and J lost 4; bases outside the gene matches: 13. Germline assignment: CDR1 SGHNT and CDR2 YYREEE (reference sequence). This CDR3 contains 17 residues. This CDR3 reads CASGHGGLAGIADTQYF. The CDR3 DNA reads TGTGCCAGCGGTCACGGAGGACTAGCGGGGATTGCAGATACGCAGTATTTT. Filled out from reference TRBV5-4 and TRBJ2-3, the complete variable domain reads ETGVTQSPTHLIKTRGQQVTLRCSSQSGHNTVSWYQQALGQGPQFIFQYYREEENGRGNFPPRFSGLQFPNYSSELNVNALELDDSALYLCASGHGGLAGIADTQYFGPGTRLTVL.

This clone was seen just once. The chain employs TRBV19 and TRBJ1-1; 8 bases fit TRBD1. Germline lookup yields CDR1 LNHDA and CDR2 SQIVND (reference sequence). V shed 3 bases, J shed 4 bases, and the junction held 7 bases outside the gene matches. CDR3 length: 15 amino acids. Written as DNA, the CDR3 is TGTGCCAGTAGTATCCCAGGGGGCGCCGTCACTGAAGCTTTCTTT. Amino acid sequence: CASSIPGGAVTEAFF.

The gene calls are TRBV24-1 and TRBJ2-7, with 8 bases fitting TRBD1. After removal of 3 bases from V and 7 bases from J, the junction contained 4 bases not matched to a gene. The length of the CDR3 is 13 residues. Germline lookup yields CDR1 KGHDR and CDR2 SFDVKD. The CDR3 sequence is CATSDGQGKEQYV. DNA for the CDR3: TGTGCCACCAGTGATGGACAGGGTAAAGAGCAGTACGTC.

The V call is TRBV6-5, the J call TRBJ2-7; 10 bases are a match to TRBD2. CDR1 is MNHEY and CDR2 is SVGAGI in the germline V gene. Germline trimming cut 6 bases from V and 4 bases from J; bases unmatched to any gene: 9. The CDR3 contains 15 residues. CDR3 sequence (DNA): TGTGCCAGCAGACGCTTCGCTAGCGGGGGATACGAGCAGTACGTC. This translates into CASRRFASGGYEQYV.

CDR3 nucleotides: TGTGCCAGCAGACCCCCGGGTCCAGGGTCACCCCTCCACTTT. Protein: CASRPPGPGSPLHF. V is TRBV28 and J is TRBJ1-6; possible D gene TRBD1, 5 bases. Trimming shortened V by 6 bases and J by 10 bases, and 16 bases separated the two germline ends. Germline V CDR1 and CDR2: MDHEN, SYDVKM. The CDR3 has 14 residues. The full variable domain, completed using reference TRBV28 and TRBJ1-6, is DVKVTQSSRYLVKRTGEKVFLECVQDMDHENMFWYRQDPGLGLRLIYFSYDVKMKEKGDIPEGYSVSREKKERFSLILESASTNQTSMYLCASRPPGPGSPLHFGNGTRLTVT.

The V and J genes are TRBV7-2 and TRBJ1-1; perhaps TRBD1 as D (5 bases). Germline V lookup: CDR1 SGHTA, CDR2 FQGNSA. With 0 bases removed from V and 0 bases from J, the gap between germline ends came to 14 bases. The CDR3 runs 17 residues. The CDR3 DNA is TGTGCCAGCAGCTTAGCTGTTTCGGGAGGGGTGAACACTGAAGCTTTCTTT. Protein sequence: CASSLAVSGGVNTEAFF.

The CDR3 coding sequence is TGTGCCACCAGTGATTTTGCTTTGCGGGGGGTCACAGATACGCAGTATTTT. This gives the protein CATSDFALRGVTDTQYF. The chain couples TRBV24-1 to TRBJ2-3; 8 positions match TRBD2. J lost 2 bases, V lost 1 base, and 7 bases had no gene match. The length of the CDR3 is 17 residues. Germline V CDR1 and CDR2: KGHDR, SFDVKD.

The V and J genes are TRBV6-5 and TRBJ1-2; possible D gene TRBD1, 5 bases. In germline, CDR1 is MNHEY, CDR2 SVGAGI. The CDR3 covers 15 residues. V was cut by 5 bases and J by 0 bases, with 13 bases left in between. The CDR3 DNA follows: TGTGCCAGCAGTACTGGGGCAGTGACTAACTATGGCTACACCTTC. Its protein product is CASSTGAVTNYGYTF.

The chain joins TRBV27 to TRBJ1-2; D uncertain. With 2 bases removed from V and 5 bases from J, the gap between germline ends came to 12 bases. There are 14 residues in the CDR3. Germline-derived CDR1 and CDR2 are MNHEY and SMNVEV (reference sequence). The CDR3: CASSLSPREYGYTF. As DNA, the CDR3 is TGTGCCAGCAGTTTAAGCCCTCGCGAATATGGCTACACCTTC.

This chain connects TRBV9 to TRBJ2-5; the match to TRBD1 covers 10 bases. Trimming took 2 bases from V and 4 from J; bases not matched to a gene: 2. Germline V gives CDR1 SGDLS, CDR2 YYNGEE. The CDR3 runs 14 residues. The chain's CDR3 is CASSVGDRGETQYF. For the CDR3, the DNA is TGTGCCAGCAGCGTGGGGGACAGGGGAGAGACCCAGTACTTC.

The genes are TRBV24-1 and TRBJ2-3, with 10 bases identical to TRBD2. This CDR3 has 20 residues. Germline V gene sequence: CDR1 KGHDR, CDR2 SFDVKD. J was trimmed by 0 bases and V by 2 bases; bases with no gene match: 13. CDR3 protein: CATSDSLSGGGLPSTDTQYF. For the CDR3, the DNA is TGTGCCACCAGTGATTCCCTAAGCGGGGGGGGCTTACCTAGCACAGATACGCAGTATTTT.

This clone occurred a few times. The chain uses TRBV27 and TRBJ1-1; 7 positions agree with TRBD1. CDR1 is MNHEY, CDR2 SMNVEV, per germline (reference sequence). CDR3 length: 14 residues. V dropped 6 bases and J dropped 7; count of bases not matched to a gene: 11. The CDR3 nucleotides are TGTGCCAGCAGCCATGACAGGGTCGGGTTTGAAGCTTTCTTT. Residues: CASSHDRVGFEAFF.

The chain carries TRBV28 and TRBJ1-6; weak D call: TRBD1 (5 bases). Per the germline V gene, CDR1 is MDHEN and CDR2 is SYDVKM. V was clipped by 2 bases and J by 5 bases, with 13 bases between them. The CDR3 contains 16 residues. The DNA for the CDR3 is TGTGCCAGCAGTTTAACCTCAGGGCCCCATAATTCACCCCTCCACTTT. This encodes CASSLTSGPHNSPLHF. The variable domain in full, with the rest retrieved from reference TRBV28 and TRBJ1-6, is DVKVTQSSRYLVKRTGEKVFLECVQDMDHENMFWYRQDPGLGLRLIYFSYDVKMKEKGDIPEGYSVSREKKERFSLILESASTNQTSMYLCASSLTSGPHNSPLHFGNGTRLTVT.

V is TRBV5-6 and J is TRBJ2-1, with TRBD2 matching over 9 bases. The germline gives CDR1 SGHDT, CDR2 YYEEEE. The CDR3 has 17 residues. The ends lost 1 base at V and 5 bases at J; junction bases unmatched: 10. The CDR3 DNA reads as TGTGCCAGCAGCTTGATTGGGCTAGCGGGGACCGACAATGAGCAGTTCTTC. Translating gives CASSLIGLAGTDNEQFF.

This clone was detected only once. This CDR3 reads CASNSRGEGQPQHF. CDR3 sequence (DNA): TGTGCCAGCAATTCCAGGGGGGAAGGTCAGCCCCAGCATTTT. The chain uses TRBV2 and TRBJ1-5, with 7 positions matching TRBD1. Trimming at V came to 7 bases and at J to 6 bases, leaving 9 bases not matched to a gene. Germline CDR1 reads SNHLY; CDR2 reads FYNNEI. The CDR3 runs 14 residues.

The rearrangement uses TRBV6-2 or TRBV6-3 and TRBJ1-1; 8 positions agree with TRBD1. The CDR3 consists of 14 residues. With V trimmed by 5 bases and J by 8 bases, 10 bases remained unmatched. The V gene's germline CDR1 is MNHEY and CDR2 SVGEGT. CDR3: CASSDGQGSREAFF. In DNA, the CDR3 is TGTGCCAGCAGTGACGGACAGGGTTCGAGGGAAGCTTTCTTT.

The rearrangement joins TRBV2 to TRBJ1-1; 9 nucleotides line up with TRBD1. Unmatched junction bases numbered 7, after V lost 4 bases and J lost 1 base. The CDR3 has 16 amino acids. The germline V gene has CDR1 SNHLY and CDR2 FYNNEI. CDR3: CASSGRQGVPNTEAFF. The CDR3 coding sequence is TGTGCCAGCAGTGGTAGACAGGGGGTCCCGAACACTGAAGCTTTCTTT. Variable domain in full (rest from reference TRBV2 and TRBJ1-1): EPEVTQTPSHQVTQMGQEVILRCVPISNHLYFYWYRQILGQKVEFLVSFYNNEISEKSEIFDDQFSVERPDGSNFTLKIRSTKLEDSAMYFCASSGRQGVPNTEAFFGQGTRLTVV.

The chain is built from TRBV7-2 and TRBJ2-1; tentative D call: TRBD1 (6 bases). V was trimmed by 5 bases and J by 0 bases, leaving 11 bases between them. The V gene's germline CDR1 is SGHTA and CDR2 FQGNSA. There are 15 residues in the CDR3. The DNA of the CDR3 is TGTGCCAGCAGCCCGGGACACAACTCCTACAATGAGCAGTTCTTC. It translates to CASSPGHNSYNEQFF.